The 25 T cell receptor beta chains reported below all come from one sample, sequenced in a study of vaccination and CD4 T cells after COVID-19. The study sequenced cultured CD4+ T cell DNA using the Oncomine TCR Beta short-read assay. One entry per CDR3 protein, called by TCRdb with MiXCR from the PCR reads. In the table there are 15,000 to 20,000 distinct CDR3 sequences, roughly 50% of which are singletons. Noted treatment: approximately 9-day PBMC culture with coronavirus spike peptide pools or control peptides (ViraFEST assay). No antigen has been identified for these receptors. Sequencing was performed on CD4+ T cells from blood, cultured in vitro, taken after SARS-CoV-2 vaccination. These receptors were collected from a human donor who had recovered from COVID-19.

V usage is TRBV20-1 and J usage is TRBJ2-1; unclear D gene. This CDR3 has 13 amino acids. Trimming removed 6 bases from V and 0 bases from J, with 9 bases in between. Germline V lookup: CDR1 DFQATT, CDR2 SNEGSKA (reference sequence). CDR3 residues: CSARQSSYNEQFF. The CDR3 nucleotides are TGCAGTGCAAGGCAAAGCTCCTACAATGAGCAGTTCTTC.

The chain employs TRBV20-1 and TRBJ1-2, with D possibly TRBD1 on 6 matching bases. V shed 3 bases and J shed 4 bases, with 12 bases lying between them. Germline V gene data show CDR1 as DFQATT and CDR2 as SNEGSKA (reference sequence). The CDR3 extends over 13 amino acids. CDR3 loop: CSARTGVAYGYTF. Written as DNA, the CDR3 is TGCAGTGCTAGGACAGGAGTAGCCTATGGCTACACCTTC.

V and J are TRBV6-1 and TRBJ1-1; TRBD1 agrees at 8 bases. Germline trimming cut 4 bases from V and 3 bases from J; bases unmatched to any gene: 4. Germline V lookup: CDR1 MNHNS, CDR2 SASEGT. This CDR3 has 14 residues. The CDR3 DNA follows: TGTGCCAGCAGTGTCAACAGGGGGGACACTGAAGCTTTCTTT. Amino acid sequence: CASSVNRGDTEAFF.

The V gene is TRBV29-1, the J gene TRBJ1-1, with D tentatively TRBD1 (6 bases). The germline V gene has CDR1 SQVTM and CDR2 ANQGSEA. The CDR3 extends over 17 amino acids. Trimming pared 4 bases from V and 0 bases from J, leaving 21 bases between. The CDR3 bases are TGCAGCGTTGCGGGTCGGGATCTGGGGGCGATGAACACTGAAGCTTTCTTT. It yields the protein CSVAGRDLGAMNTEAFF.

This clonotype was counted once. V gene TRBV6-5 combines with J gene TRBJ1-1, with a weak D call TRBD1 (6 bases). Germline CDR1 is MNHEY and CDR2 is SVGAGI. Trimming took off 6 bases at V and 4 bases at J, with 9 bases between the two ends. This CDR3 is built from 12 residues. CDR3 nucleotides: TGTGCCAGCAGCTACAGGGTCACTGAAGCTTTCTTT. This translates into CASSYRVTEAFF.

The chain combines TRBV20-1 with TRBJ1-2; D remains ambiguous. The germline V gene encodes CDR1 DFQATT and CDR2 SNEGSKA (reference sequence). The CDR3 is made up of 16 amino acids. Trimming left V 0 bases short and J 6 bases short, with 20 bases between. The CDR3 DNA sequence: TGCAGTGCTAGAGATCGGCGGGTCGCACTGGTGGATGGCTACACCTTC. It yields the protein CSARDRRVALVDGYTF.

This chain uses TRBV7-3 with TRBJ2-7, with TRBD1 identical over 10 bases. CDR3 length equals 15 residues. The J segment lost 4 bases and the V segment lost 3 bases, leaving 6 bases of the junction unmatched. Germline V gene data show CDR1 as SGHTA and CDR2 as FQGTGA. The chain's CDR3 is CASSFTGTGVYEQYF. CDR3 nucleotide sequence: TGTGCCAGCAGCTTCACCGGGACAGGGGTGTACGAGCAGTACTTC.

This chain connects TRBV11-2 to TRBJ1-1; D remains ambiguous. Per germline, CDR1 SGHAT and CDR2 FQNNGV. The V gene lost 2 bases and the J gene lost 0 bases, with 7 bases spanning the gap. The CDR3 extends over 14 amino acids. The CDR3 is CASSLTPVNTEAFF. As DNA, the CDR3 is TGTGCCAGCAGCTTAACCCCAGTGAACACTGAAGCTTTCTTT.

CDR3 nucleotide sequence: TGTGCCATCAGTGCAGCGGGGGGACCTGGGGCCAACGTCCTGACTTTC. This sequence encodes CAISAAGGPGANVLTF. The chain joins TRBV10-3 to TRBJ2-6; 9 nucleotides agree with TRBD2. The trim removed 4 bases at V and 2 bases at J, leaving 3 bases unmatched. CDR1 is ENHRY and CDR2 is SYGVKD in the germline V gene. This CDR3 has 16 residues.

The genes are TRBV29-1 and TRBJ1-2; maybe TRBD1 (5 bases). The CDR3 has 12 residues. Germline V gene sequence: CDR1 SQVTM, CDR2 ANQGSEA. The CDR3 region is CSASGGDIGYTF. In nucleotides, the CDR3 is TGCAGTGCCTCGGGGGGAGACATTGGCTACACCTTC.

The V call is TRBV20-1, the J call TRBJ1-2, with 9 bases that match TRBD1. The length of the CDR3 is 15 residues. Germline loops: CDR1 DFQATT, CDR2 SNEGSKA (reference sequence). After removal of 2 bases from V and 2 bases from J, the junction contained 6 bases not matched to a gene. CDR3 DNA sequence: TGCAGTGCTAGAATTCGGGGACAGGGAAACTATGGCTACACCTTC. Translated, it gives CSARIRGQGNYGYTF.

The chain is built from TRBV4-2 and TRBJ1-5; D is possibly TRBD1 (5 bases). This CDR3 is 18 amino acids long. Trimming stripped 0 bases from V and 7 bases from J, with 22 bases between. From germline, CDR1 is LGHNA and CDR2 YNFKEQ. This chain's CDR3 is CASSQDPLGEGLYQPQHF. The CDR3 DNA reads TGTGCCAGCAGCCAAGATCCACTAGGAGAGGGGTTGTACCAGCCCCAGCATTTT.

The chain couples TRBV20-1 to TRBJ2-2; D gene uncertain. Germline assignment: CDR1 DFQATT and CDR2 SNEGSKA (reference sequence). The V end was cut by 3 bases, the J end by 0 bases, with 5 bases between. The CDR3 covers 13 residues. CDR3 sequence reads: CSARRPNTGELFF. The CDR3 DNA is TGCAGTGCTAGGCGACCGAACACCGGGGAGCTGTTTTTT.

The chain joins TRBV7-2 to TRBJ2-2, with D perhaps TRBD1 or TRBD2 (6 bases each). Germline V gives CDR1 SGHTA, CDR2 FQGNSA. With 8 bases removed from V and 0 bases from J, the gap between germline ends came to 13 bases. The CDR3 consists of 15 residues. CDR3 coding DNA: TGTGCCAGCTCTAGGGGGGCCGCGAACACCGGGGAGCTGTTTTTT. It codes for CASSRGAANTGELFF.

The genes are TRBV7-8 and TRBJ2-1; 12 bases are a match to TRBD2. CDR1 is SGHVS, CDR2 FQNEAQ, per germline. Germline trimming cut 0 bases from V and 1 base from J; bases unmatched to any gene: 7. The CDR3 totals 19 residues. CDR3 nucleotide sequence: TGTGCCAGCAGCTTAGCGACCGAGACTAGCGGGAGTTCCTACAATGAGCAGTTCTTC. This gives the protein CASSLATETSGSSYNEQFF.

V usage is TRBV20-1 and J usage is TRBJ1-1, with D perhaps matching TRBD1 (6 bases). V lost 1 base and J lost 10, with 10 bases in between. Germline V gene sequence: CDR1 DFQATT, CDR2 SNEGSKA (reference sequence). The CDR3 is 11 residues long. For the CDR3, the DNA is TGCAGTGCTAGAGGGGACAATTCAGCTTTCTTT. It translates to CSARGDNSAFF.

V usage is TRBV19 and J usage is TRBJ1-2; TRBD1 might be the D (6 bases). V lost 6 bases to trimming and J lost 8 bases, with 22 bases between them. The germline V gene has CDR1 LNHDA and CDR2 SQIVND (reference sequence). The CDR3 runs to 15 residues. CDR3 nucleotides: TGTGCCAGTAGGGAAGTCACCCCAGGGGTAGGCGGCTACACCTTC. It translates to CASREVTPGVGGYTF.

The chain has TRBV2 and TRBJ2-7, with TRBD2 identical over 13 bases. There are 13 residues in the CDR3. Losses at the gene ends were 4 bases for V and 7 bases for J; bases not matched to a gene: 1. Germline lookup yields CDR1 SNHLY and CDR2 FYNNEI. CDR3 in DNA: TGTGCCAGCAGTGTGGGACTAGCGGGGGAGCAGTACTTC. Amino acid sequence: CASSVGLAGEQYF.

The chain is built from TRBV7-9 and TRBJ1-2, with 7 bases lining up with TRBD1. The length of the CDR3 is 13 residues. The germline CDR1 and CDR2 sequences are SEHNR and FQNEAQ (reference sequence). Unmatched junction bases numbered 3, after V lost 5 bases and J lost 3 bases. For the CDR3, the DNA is TGTGCCAGCAGCCCCGGGACAGACTATGGCTACACCTTC. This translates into CASSPGTDYGYTF.

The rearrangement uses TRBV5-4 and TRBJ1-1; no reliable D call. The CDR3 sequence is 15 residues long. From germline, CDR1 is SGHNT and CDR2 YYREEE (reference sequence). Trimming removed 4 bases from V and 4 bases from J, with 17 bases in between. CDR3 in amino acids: CASSPPRVLGTEAFF. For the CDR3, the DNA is TGTGCCAGCAGCCCCCCAAGGGTGTTGGGCACTGAAGCTTTCTTT. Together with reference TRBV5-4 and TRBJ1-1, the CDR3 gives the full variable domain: ETGVTQSPTHLIKTRGQQVTLRCSSQSGHNTVSWYQQALGQGPQFIFQYYREEENGRGNFPPRFSGLQFPNYSSELNVNALELDDSALYLCASSPPRVLGTEAFFGQGTRLTVV.

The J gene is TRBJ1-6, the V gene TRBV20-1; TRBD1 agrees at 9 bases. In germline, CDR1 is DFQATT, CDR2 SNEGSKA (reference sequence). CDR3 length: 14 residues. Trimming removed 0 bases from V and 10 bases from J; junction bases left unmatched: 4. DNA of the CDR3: TGCAGTGCTAGAGAGGACAGGGGAGGATCACCCCTCCACTTT. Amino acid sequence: CSAREDRGGSPLHF.

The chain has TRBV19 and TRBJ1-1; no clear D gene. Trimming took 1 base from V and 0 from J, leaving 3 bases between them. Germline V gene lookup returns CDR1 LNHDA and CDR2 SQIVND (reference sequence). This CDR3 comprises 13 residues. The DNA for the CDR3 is TGTGCCAGTAGTATAGGGATGAACACTGAAGCTTTCTTT. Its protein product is CASSIGMNTEAFF.

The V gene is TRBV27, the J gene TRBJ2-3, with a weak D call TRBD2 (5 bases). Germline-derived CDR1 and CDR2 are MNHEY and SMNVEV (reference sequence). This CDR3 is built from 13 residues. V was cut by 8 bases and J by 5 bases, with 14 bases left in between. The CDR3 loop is CASGAAGLDTQYF. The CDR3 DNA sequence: TGTGCCAGCGGAGCGGCAGGTCTAGATACGCAGTATTTT.

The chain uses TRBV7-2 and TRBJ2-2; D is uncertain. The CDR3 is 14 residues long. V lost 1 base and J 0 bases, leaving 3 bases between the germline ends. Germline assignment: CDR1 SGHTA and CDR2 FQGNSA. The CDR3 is CASSLDANTGELFF. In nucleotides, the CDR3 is TGTGCCAGCAGCTTAGATGCGAACACCGGGGAGCTGTTTTTT.

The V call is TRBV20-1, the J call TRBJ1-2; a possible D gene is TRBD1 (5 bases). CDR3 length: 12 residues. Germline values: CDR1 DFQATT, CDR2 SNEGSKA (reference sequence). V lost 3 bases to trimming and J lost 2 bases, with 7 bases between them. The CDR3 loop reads CSASGGNYGYTF. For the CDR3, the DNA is TGCAGTGCTAGTGGGGGGAACTATGGCTACACCTTC.